This T cell receptor beta chain was found in a study of T-cell reconstitution after alpha-beta-depleted transplantation in children. This clonotype showed up just a few times. During its preparation, the TCRbeta library received unique molecular identifiers. TCRdb itself ran the PCR reads through MiXCR, one entry per CDR3 protein. The sample includes approximately 240,000 distinct CDR3 sequences, 8.5% to 10% of them seen just once. The CDR3 totals 13 residues. The V end lost 5 bases, the J end lost 6 bases, and 14 bases lay between the germline ends. Germline lookup yields CDR1 SNHLY and CDR2 FYNNEI. The sequenced sample was PBMCs from the stem cell graft donor, obtained from the stem cell graft. The TCR comes from a human donor who donated a stem cell graft to a child with acute lymphoblastic leukemia. The chain joins TRBV2 to TRBJ2-7; D possibly corresponds to TRBD1 (5 bases). The DNA for the CDR3 is TGTGCCAGCAGTCCCCAGGGTTTGCGCGAGCAGTACTTC. This codes for CASSPQGLREQYF.